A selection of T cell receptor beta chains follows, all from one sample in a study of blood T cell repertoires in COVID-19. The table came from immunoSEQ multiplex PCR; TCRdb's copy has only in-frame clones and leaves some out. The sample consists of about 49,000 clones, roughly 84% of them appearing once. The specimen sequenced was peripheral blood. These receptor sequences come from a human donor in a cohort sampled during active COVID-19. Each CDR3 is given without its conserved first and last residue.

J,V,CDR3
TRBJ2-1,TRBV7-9,ASSLRLAGGQGVVNEQF
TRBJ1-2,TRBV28,AGRGTRSNYGYT
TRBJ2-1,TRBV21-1,ASSKAPFSGTKKTNEQF
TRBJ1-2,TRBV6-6,ASLHSGEPVSYGYT
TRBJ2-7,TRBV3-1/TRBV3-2,ASSLQGLAVEQY
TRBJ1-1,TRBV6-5,ASSQTQNTEAF
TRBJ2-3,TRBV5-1,ASSLADYTDTQY
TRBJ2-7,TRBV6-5,ASSYDRTPVYEQY
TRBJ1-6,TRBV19,ASSIGTGYSPLH
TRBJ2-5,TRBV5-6,ASSAGQGNQETQY
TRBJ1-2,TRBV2,ASSHTGGSSYGYT
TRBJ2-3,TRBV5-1,ASSPRPTPSTDTQY
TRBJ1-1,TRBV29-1,SVEDPGQGFWNTEAF
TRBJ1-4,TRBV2,ASTRQGIGEKLF
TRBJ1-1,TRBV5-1,ASSPDGGNTEAF
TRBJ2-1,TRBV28,ASSPRGTGGPRKF
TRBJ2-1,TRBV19,ASSTRDSYNEQF
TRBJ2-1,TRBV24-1,ATSDPTSGRGYEQF
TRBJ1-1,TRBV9,ASSVSVNTEAF
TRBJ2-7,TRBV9,ASSVVGGGVDEQY
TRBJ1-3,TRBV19,ASSPNAGTSGNTIY
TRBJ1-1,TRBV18,ASSPEEYTEAF
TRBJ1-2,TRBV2,ASSDGEFYGYT
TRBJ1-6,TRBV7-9,ASRPTGGDSPLH
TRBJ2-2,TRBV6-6,AIATNPATGELF
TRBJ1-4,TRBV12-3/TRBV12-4,ASNRQGNEKLF